This T cell receptor (beta chain) was sequenced for a study of blood T cell repertoires in COVID-19. Study as a whole: There were acute and convalescent COVID-19 samples, and they came from the United States, Italy and Spain. In each case, the material was cDNA or gDNA derived from T cells, B-cell-depleted T cells, or PBMCs.

Germline CDR1 SGHNT, CDR2 YYREEE (reference sequence). The germline V and J ends were trimmed by 4 bases and 0 bases, with 10 bases remaining between them. This CDR3 is 14 amino acids long. Assay used: immunoSEQ multiplex PCR; TCRdb lists only in-frame clones, some missing. The repertoire includes fewer than 200,000 clones, 83% of them detected once, and 3.6% sits in the top ten. All enrollees were about 18 to 95 years old and from roughly 26 US areas. The chain couples TRBV5-4 to TRBJ1-1; D remains unclear. The origin of this receptor is a woman aged 45 to 65 in a cohort exposed to, infected with or recovered from COVID-19 (not recorded which). Sequencing was done on a sample of PBMCs or T cells enriched from blood (not recorded which). CDR3 nucleotides: TGTGCCAGCAGCGGAGATTCCGTGAACACTGAAGCTTTCTTT. Translated, it gives CASSGDSVNTEAFF.